The 14 T cell receptor beta chains below all came from one sample that was sequenced in a study of blood T cell repertoires in COVID-19. This table comes from immunoSEQ multiplex PCR, and its TCRdb copy is limited to in-frame clones, with some not included. The table lists 200,000 to 250,000 clones, approximately 78% of them singletons. Sequencing used peripheral blood. The receptors were gathered from an elderly woman with COVID-19, enrolled during active disease.

The rearrangement joins TRBV3-1 (or the pseudogene TRBV3-2) to TRBJ1-1; D remains ambiguous. Per germline, CDR1 LGHDT and CDR2 YNNKEL (reference sequence). V gave up 1 base and J gave up 0 bases, with 9 bases separating them. CDR3 size: 15 residues. The CDR3 is CASSQVGKVNTEAFF. CDR3 bases: TGTGCCAGCAGCCAAGTTGGCAAAGTGAACACTGAAGCTTTCTTT.

V gene TRBV9 combines with J gene TRBJ2-5; 11 nucleotides line up with TRBD1. The CDR3 loop spans 17 amino acids. CDR1 and CDR2 (germline): SGDLS, YYNGEE. V was pared by 0 bases and J by 0 bases, with 4 bases of the junction left unmatched. The CDR3 nucleotides read TGTGCCAGCAGCGTAGGGACAGGGGGCACCAACCAAGAGACCCAGTACTTC. It specifies CASSVGTGGTNQETQYF.

The chain couples TRBV4-1 to TRBJ2-5, with TRBD2 matching 9 bases. The germline gives CDR1 MGHRA, CDR2 YSYEKL. The CDR3 covers 17 residues. The ends lost 1 base at V and 4 bases at J; junction bases unmatched: 10. The CDR3 spells CASSQGGGRAYRETQYF. CDR3 DNA: TGCGCCAGCAGCCAAGGGGGCGGGAGGGCCTACCGAGAGACCCAGTACTTC.

The chain is built from TRBV21-1 and TRBJ1-2. TRBV21-1 is a known pseudogene. The CDR3 spans 19 residues. Here the CDR3 DNA reads TGTGCCAGCAGCAATATCCCTAGAGGGATTCAAAGTTGGAACTATGGCTACACCTTC. It translates to CASSNIPRGIQSWNYGYTF.

The chain recombines TRBV7-2 with TRBJ2-1; 10 positions match TRBD2. The CDR3 covers 15 residues. From germline, CDR1 is SGHTA and CDR2 FQGNSA. Trimming at V came to 6 bases and at J to 5 bases, leaving 7 bases not matched to a gene. CDR3 DNA sequence: TGTGCCAGCAGACGAGAGCTAGCGGGAGACAATGAGCAGTTCTTC. Amino acids: CASRRELAGDNEQFF.

This chain links TRBV9 with TRBJ2-3; D is ambiguous. The V gene lost 2 bases and the J gene lost 2 bases, with 3 bases spanning the gap. CDR1 and CDR2 (germline): SGDLS, YYNGEE. The CDR3 covers 12 residues. The chain's CDR3 is CASSVHTDTQYF. CDR3 in DNA: TGTGCCAGCAGCGTCCACACAGATACGCAGTATTTT.

V and J are TRBV7-3 and TRBJ2-1; TRBD2 matches 8 bases. V shed 2 bases, J shed 8 bases, and the junction held 5 bases outside the gene matches. This CDR3 is 14 amino acids long. The germline V gene has CDR1 SGHTA and CDR2 FQGTGA. This chain's CDR3 is CASSLGTSIDEQFF. The CDR3 DNA sequence: TGTGCCAGCAGCTTAGGGACTAGTATCGATGAGCAGTTCTTC.

This clone has a handful of counts. This rearrangement joins TRBV11-2 to TRBJ2-5; tentatively, D is TRBD2 (6 bases). The CDR3 length is 15 residues. V was clipped by 6 bases and J by 5 bases, with 19 bases between them. The germline gives CDR1 SGHAT, CDR2 FQNNGV. The DNA of the CDR3 is TGTGCCAGCAGTTTCACAATGGGGGGAGAGGAGACCCAGTACTTC. Protein sequence: CASSFTMGGEETQYF.

The count of this clone is one. V is TRBV7-8 and J is TRBJ1-6; 7 positions match TRBD1. Germline V gene data show CDR1 as SGHVS and CDR2 as FQNEAQ. Trimming cost V 0 bases and J 8 bases; bases outside gene matches: 4. This CDR3 region has 15 residues. This CDR3 reads CASSLAGGKDSPLHF. DNA of the CDR3: TGTGCCAGCAGCTTAGCAGGGGGCAAAGATTCACCCCTCCACTTT. The whole variable domain, remainder taken from reference TRBV7-8 and TRBJ1-6, is GAGVSQSPRYKVAKRGQDVALRCDPISGHVSLFWYQQALGQGPEFLTYFQNEAQLDKSGLPSDRFFAERPEGSVSTLKIQRTQQEDSAVYLCASSLAGGKDSPLHFGNGTRLTVT.

The chain is built from TRBV25-1 and TRBJ1-4; no firm D call. The V gene lost 6 bases and the J gene lost 5 bases, with 10 bases spanning the gap. The germline CDR1 and CDR2 sequences are MGHDK and SYGVNS. The CDR3 loop spans 13 amino acids. The DNA for the CDR3 is TGTGCCAGCAGGAAGCCCAGGAATGAAAAACTGTTTTTT. Translated: CASRKPRNEKLFF.

The chain is built from TRBV12-3 or TRBV12-4 and TRBJ1-2; TRBD1 agrees at 7 bases. The CDR3 loop spans 12 amino acids. V dropped 3 bases and J dropped 7; count of bases not matched to a gene: 2. CDR3 sequence reads: CASSLRQGGYTF. DNA for the CDR3: TGTGCCAGCAGTTTGAGACAGGGTGGCTACACCTTC.

The rearrangement uses TRBV19 and TRBJ1-5; D is unclear. Trimming stripped 5 bases from V and 7 bases from J, with 15 bases between. Germline V CDR1 and CDR2: LNHDA, SQIVND (reference sequence). The CDR3 spans 14 residues. The CDR3 loop is CASSFGGRRQPQHF. DNA for the CDR3: TGTGCCAGTAGTTTCGGAGGCAGAAGGCAGCCCCAGCATTTT.

The chain is built from TRBV27 and TRBJ1-2; maybe TRBD1 (6 bases). V was pared by 5 bases and J by 2 bases, with 18 bases between. The CDR3 is 16 amino acids. Germline-derived CDR1 and CDR2 are MNHEY and SMNVEV (reference sequence). DNA of the CDR3: TGTGCCAGCAGTAGTTCGTCCGGGACAATCAACTATGGCTACACCTTC. Its protein product is CASSSSSGTINYGYTF.

The CDR3 loop is CATSEGREQETQYF. The CDR3 DNA reads TGTGCCACCAGTGAGGGCAGGGAACAAGAGACCCAGTACTTC. This chain uses TRBV24-1 with TRBJ2-5; weak D call: TRBD1 (5 bases). The V gene lost 4 bases and the J gene lost 2 bases, with 10 bases spanning the gap. CDR1 and CDR2 (germline): KGHDR, SFDVKD. The CDR3 runs 14 residues.